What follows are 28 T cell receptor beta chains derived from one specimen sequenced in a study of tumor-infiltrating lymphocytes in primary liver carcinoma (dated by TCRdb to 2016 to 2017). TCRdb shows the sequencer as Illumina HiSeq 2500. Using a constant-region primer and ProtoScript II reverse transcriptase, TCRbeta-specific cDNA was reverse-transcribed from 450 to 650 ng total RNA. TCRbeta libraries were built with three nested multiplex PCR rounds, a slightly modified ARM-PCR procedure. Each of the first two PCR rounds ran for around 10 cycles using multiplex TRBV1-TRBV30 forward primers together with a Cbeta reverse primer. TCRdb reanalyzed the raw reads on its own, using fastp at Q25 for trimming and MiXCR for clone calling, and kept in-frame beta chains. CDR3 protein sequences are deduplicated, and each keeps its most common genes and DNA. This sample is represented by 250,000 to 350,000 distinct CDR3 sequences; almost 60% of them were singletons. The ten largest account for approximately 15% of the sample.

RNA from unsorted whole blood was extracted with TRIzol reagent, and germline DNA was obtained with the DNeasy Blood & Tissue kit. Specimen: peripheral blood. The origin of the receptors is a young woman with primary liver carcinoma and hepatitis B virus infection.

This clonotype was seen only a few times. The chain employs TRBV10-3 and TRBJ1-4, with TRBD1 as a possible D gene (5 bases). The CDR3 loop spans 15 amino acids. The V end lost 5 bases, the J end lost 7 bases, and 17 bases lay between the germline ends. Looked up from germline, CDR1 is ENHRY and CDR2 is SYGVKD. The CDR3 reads CAISPDRDRGEKLFF. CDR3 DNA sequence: TGTGCCATCAGTCCCGACCGGGACCGGGGTGAAAAACTGTTTTTT.

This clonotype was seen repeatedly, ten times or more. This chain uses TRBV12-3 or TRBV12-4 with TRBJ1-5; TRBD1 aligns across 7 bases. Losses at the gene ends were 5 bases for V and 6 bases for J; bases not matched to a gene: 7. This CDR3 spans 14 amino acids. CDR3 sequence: CASSTTGAFQPQHF. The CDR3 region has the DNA TGTGCCAGCAGTACCACAGGGGCTTTTCAGCCCCAGCATTTT.

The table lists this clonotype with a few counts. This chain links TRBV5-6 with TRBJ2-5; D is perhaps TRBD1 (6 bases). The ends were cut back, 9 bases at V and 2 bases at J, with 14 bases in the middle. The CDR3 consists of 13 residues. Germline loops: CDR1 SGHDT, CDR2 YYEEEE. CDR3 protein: CATSGTKQETQYF. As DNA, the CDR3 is TGTGCCACCTCCGGGACAAAGCAAGAGACCCAGTACTTC.

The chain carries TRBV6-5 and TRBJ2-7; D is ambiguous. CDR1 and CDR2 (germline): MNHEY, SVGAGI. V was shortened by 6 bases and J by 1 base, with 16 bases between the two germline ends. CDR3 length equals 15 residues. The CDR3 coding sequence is TGTGCCAGCAGCCCCAGCTGGCGGTCATCCTACGAGCAGTACTTC. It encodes CASSPSWRSSYEQYF.

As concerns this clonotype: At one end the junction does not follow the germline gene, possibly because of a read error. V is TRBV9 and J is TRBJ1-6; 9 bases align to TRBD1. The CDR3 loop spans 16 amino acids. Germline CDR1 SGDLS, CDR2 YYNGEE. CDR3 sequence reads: CVSSAYRGQVGSPLHF. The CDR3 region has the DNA TGTGTCAGCAGCGCATACAGGGGGCAGGTTGGATCACCCCTCCACTTT.

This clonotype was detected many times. The CDR3 loop reads CASSQSGNTGELFF. CDR3 in DNA: TGCGCCAGCAGCCAATCAGGGAACACCGGGGAGCTGTTTTTT. The V gene is TRBV4-3, the J gene TRBJ2-2, with D unclear. Germline assignment: CDR1 LGHNA and CDR2 YSLEER. This CDR3 contains 14 residues. The V end lost 2 bases, the J end lost 1 base, and 5 bases lay between the germline ends.

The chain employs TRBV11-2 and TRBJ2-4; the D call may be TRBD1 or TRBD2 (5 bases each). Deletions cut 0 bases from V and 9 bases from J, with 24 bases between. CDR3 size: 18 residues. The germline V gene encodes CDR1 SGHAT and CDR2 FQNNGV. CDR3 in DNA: TGTGCCAGCAGCTTAGATCGAGAGTGGGGCGGGTGGGAAAGCATTCAGTACTTC. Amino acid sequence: CASSLDREWGGWESIQYF.

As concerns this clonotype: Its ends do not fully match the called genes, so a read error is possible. The CDR3 sequence: CASRFSNERLFF. The CDR3 coding sequence is TGTGCCAGCAGGTTTAGTAATGAAAGACTGTTTTTT. The chain joins TRBV25-1 to TRBJ1-4; D gene uncertain. From germline, CDR1 is MGHDK and CDR2 SYGVNS. The CDR3 loop spans 12 amino acids.

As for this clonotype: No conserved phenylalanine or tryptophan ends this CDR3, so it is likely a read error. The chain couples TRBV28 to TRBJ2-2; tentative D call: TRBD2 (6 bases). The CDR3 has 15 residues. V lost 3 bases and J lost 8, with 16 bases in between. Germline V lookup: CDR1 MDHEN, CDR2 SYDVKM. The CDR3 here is CASSLRRGPTGELFL. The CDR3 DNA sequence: TGTGCCAGCAGTTTGAGGAGGGGCCCTACTGGGGAGCTGTTTTTA.

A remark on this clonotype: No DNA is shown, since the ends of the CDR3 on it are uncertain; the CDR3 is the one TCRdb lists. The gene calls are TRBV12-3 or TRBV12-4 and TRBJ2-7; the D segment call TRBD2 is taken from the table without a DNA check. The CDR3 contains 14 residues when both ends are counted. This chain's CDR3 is CASSFGEGGYEQYF.

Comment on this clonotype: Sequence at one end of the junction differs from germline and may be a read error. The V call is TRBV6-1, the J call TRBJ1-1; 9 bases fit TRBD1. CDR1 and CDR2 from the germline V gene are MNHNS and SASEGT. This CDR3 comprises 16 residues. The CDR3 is CASSATGGFSNTEASF. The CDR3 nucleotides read TGTGCCAGCAGTGCTACAGGGGGCTTTTCCAACACTGAAGCTTCCTTT.

CDR3 sequence: CAPTHRQGSDTQYF. DNA of the CDR3: TGTGCCCCCACACATCGACAGGGATCGGATACGCAGTATTTT. The chain has TRBV24-1 and TRBJ2-3, with TRBD1 matching over 7 bases. Germline-derived CDR1 and CDR2 are KGHDR and SFDVKD. This CDR3 spans 14 amino acids. Germline trimming cut 12 bases from V and 6 bases from J; bases unmatched to any gene: 14.

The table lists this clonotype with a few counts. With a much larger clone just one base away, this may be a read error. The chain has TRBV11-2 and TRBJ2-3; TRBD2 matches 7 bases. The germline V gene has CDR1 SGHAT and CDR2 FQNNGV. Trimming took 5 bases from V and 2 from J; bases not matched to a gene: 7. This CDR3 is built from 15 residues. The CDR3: CASSPSGLNTDTQYF. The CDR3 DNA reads TGTGCCAGCAGCCCTAGCGGCCTTAACACAGATACGCAGTATTTT.

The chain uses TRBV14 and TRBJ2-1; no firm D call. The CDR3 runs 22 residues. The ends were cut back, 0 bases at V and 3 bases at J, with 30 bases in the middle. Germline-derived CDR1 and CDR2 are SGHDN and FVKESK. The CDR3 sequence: CASSQEFPSLSWPISFYNEQFF. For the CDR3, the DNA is TGTGCCAGCAGCCAAGAATTCCCTTCTCTTAGCTGGCCCATCTCCTTCTACAATGAGCAGTTCTTC.

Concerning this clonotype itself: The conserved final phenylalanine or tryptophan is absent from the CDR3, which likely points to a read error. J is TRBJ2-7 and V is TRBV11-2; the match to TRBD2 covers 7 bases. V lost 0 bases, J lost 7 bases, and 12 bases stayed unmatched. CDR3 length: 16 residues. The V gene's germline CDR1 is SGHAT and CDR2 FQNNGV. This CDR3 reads CASSLDLEGGPGEQYI. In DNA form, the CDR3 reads TGTGCCAGCAGCTTAGATCTGGAGGGAGGGCCGGGAGAGCAGTACATT.

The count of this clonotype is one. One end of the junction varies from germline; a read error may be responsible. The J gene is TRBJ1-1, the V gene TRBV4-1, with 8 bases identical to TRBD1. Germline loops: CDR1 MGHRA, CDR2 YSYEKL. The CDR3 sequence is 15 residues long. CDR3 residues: CDSSQADRVFTEAFF. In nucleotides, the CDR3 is TGCGACAGCAGCCAAGCGGACAGGGTCTTCACTGAAGCTTTCTTT.

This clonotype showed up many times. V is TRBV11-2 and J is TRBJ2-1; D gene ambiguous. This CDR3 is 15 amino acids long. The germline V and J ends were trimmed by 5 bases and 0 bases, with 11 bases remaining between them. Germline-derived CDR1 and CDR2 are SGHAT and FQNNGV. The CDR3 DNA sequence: TGTGCCAGCAGCCTACCCCGGAACTCCTACAATGAGCAGTTCTTC. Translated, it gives CASSLPRNSYNEQFF.

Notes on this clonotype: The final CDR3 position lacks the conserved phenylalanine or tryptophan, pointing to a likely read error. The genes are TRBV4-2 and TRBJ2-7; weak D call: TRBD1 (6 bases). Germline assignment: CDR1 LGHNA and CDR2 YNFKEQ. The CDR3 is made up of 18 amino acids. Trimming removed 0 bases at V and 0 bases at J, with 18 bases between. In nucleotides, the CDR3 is TGTGCCAGCAGCCAAGATCCCAGGGGTCGAAACCACTCCTACGAGCAGTACTTA. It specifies CASSQDPRGRNHSYEQYL.

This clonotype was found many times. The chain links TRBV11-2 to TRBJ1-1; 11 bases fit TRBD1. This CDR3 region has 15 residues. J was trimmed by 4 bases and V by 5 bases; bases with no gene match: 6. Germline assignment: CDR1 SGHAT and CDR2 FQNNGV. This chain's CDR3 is CASSTGTGGSTEAFF. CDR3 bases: TGTGCCAGCAGCACCGGGACAGGGGGAAGCACTGAAGCTTTCTTT.

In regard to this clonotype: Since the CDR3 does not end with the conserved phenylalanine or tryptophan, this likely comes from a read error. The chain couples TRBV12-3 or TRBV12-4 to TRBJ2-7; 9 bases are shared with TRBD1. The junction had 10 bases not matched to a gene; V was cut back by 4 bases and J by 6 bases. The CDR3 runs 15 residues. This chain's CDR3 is CASSSQRQGVIEQYL. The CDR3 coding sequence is TGTGCCAGCAGTTCCCAAAGACAGGGGGTCATCGAGCAGTACTTA.

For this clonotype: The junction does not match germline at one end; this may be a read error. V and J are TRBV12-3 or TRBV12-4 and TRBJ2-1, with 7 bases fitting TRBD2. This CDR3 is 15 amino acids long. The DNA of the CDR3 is TGTGCCAGCATTTCCTTACTCGGGGGGTCCCATGAACAGTTCTTC. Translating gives CASISLLGGSHEQFF.

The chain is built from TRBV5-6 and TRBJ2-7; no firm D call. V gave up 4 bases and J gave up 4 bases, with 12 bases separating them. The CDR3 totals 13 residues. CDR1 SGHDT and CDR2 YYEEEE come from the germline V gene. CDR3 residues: CASSTKGGYEQYF. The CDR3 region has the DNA TGTGCCAGCAGCACTAAGGGTGGGTACGAGCAGTACTTC.

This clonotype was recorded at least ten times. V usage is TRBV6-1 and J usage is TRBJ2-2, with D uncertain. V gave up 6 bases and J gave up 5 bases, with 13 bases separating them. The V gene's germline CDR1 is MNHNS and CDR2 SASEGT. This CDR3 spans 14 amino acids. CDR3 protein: CASSAGPITGELFF. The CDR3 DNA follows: TGTGCCAGCAGCGCCGGCCCGATTACCGGGGAGCTGTTTTTT.

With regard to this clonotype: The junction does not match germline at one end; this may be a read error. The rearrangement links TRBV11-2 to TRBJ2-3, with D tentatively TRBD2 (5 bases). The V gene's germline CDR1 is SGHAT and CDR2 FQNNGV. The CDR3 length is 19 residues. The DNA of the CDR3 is TGTGCCAGCAGCCGTGGTATCGTTAGAAGCGGCTCTAGCACTGATACGCAGTATTTT. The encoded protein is CASSRGIVRSGSSTDTQYF. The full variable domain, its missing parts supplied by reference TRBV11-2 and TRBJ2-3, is EAGVAQSPRYKIIEKRQSVAFWCNPISGHATLYWYQQILGQGPKLLIQFQNNGVVDDSQLPKDRFSAERLKGVDSTLKIQPAKLEDSAVYLCASSRGIVRSGSSTDTQYFGPGTRLTVL.

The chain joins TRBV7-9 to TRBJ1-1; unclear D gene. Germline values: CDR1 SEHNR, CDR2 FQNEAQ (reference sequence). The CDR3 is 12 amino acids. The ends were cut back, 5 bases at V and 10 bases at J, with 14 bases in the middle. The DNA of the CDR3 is TGTGCCAGCAGCACAGCTCCCTTGATAGCTTTCTTT. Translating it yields CASSTAPLIAFF.

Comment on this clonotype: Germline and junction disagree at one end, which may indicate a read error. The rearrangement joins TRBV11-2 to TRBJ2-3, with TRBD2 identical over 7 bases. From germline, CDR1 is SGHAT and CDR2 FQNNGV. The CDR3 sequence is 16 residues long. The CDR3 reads CANSVLEGGPSDTQYF. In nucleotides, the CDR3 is TGTGCCAACAGCGTCCTAGAGGGAGGGCCATCAGATACGCAGTATTTT.

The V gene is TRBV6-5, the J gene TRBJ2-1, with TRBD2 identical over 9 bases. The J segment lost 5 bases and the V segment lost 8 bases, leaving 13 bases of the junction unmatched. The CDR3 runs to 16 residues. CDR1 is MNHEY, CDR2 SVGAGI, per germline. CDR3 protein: CASGSGRTATHNEQFF. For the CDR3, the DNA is TGTGCCAGCGGGAGCGGGAGGACGGCCACCCACAATGAGCAGTTCTTC.

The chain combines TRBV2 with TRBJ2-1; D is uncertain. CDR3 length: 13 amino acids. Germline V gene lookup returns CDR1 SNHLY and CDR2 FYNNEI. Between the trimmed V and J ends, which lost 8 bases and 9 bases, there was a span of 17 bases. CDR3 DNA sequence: TGTGCCAGCTGCCGAGTAGTCAACATTGAGCAGTTCTTC. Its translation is CASCRVVNIEQFF.